Following are 20 T cell receptor beta chains from one sample sequenced in a study of breast tumors, draining lymph nodes, adjacent tissues. TCRdb recomputed calls from the multiplex PCR reads with MiXCR, one row per CDR3 protein. The sample contains fewer than 150,000 distinct CDR3 sequences, around 20% of which appear only once. Axillary draining lymph nodes of breast cancer patients supplied the node samples. The sample was axillary lymph node tissue. The receptors here all came from a female donor with breast cancer. Some clones in this sample may be carry-over from other donors' samples.

This clonotype has ten or more counts. The V call is TRBV20-1, the J call TRBJ1-2; the D is unclear. This CDR3 has 12 amino acids. Trimming shortened V by 5 bases and J by 6 bases, and 13 bases separated the two germline ends. Germline V CDR1 and CDR2: DFQATT, SNEGSKA (reference sequence). CDR3 sequence reads: CSAENDSNGYTF. The CDR3 DNA reads TGCAGTGCTGAAAATGACTCGAATGGCTACACCTTC.

This clonotype was seen at least ten times. The CDR3 protein is CSARDWGLAGGETQYF. Here the CDR3 DNA reads TGCAGTGCTAGAGACTGGGGACTAGCGGGCGGCGAGACCCAGTACTTC. V usage is TRBV20-1 and J usage is TRBJ2-5; 12 nucleotides line up with TRBD2. Germline V gene lookup returns CDR1 DFQATT and CDR2 SNEGSKA (reference sequence). Losses at the gene ends were 0 bases for V and 5 bases for J; bases not matched to a gene: 7. There are 16 residues in the CDR3.

This clonotype was counted at least ten times. V and J are TRBV5-8 and TRBJ2-7; TRBD2 might be the D (6 bases). This CDR3 is 15 amino acids long. Germline V gene sequence: CDR1 SGHTS, CDR2 YDEGEE. The germline V and J ends were trimmed by 2 bases and 3 bases, with 15 bases remaining between them. This chain's CDR3 is CASSFHGGGSYEQYF. Here the CDR3 DNA reads TGTGCCAGCAGCTTTCATGGCGGAGGGAGCTACGAGCAGTACTTC.

This clonotype has more than one count but fewer than ten. This rearrangement joins TRBV28 to TRBJ2-7, with 10 bases identical to TRBD1. The CDR3 sequence is 15 residues long. The J segment lost 3 bases and the V segment lost 3 bases, leaving 5 bases of the junction unmatched. Looked up from germline, CDR1 is MDHEN and CDR2 is SYDVKM. In nucleotides, the CDR3 is TGTGCCAGCAGTTTGGGGGGACAGGGGAACTACGAGCAGTACTTC. It translates to CASSLGGQGNYEQYF.

The CDR3 nucleotides read TGCGCCAGCAGCTTGGATATACAAGAGACCCAGTACTTC. It encodes CASSLDIQETQYF. The V and J genes are TRBV5-1 and TRBJ2-7; D not resolved. The DNA end favors TRBJ2-5, so the J call may be wrong. The germline V gene has CDR1 SGHRS and CDR2 YFSETQ. This CDR3 is 13 amino acids long.

This clonotype came up many times. V usage is TRBV29-1 and J usage is TRBJ1-3, with D perhaps matching TRBD1 (5 bases). The germline V gene encodes CDR1 SQVTM and CDR2 ANQGSEA. The CDR3 sequence is 15 residues long. Trimming stripped 1 base from V and 6 bases from J, with 16 bases between. In DNA form, the CDR3 reads TGCAGCGTTGAAGTTGATGAGGGGTGGTTAAACACCATATATTTT. Translated: CSVEVDEGWLNTIYF.

This clonotype has at least ten counts. This chain joins TRBV12-3 or TRBV12-4 and TRBJ1-4; D is uncertain. The CDR3 runs 15 residues. V lost 7 bases and J lost 4, with 16 bases in between. CDR3 residues: CASTIGSAGNEKLFF. DNA for the CDR3: TGTGCCAGCACCATAGGAAGTGCGGGTAATGAAAAACTGTTTTTT.

About this clonotype itself: A read error may be the cause here, since a much bigger clone is one base away. The chain uses TRBV5-1 and TRBJ2-1, with TRBD2 matching over 12 bases. Germline V gene lookup returns CDR1 SGHRS and CDR2 YFSETQ. Trimming at V came to 5 bases and at J to 8 bases, leaving 11 bases not matched to a gene. The CDR3 loop spans 16 amino acids. CDR3 region: CASRPTSGRPGDEQFF. The CDR3 region has the DNA TGCGCCAGCAGACCAACTAGCGGGAGGCCGGGGGATGAGCAGTTCTTC.

Notes on this clonotype: A much more abundant neighbour one base away suggests this may be a read error. The chain has TRBV6-4 and TRBJ2-3; TRBD2 agrees at 8 bases. The germline V gene has CDR1 MRHNA and CDR2 SNTAGT. The CDR3 extends over 13 amino acids. The CDR3 bases are TGTGTCAGCAGTGCCGGGAGGGGTGATACGCAGTATTTT. This codes for CVSSAGRGDTQYF.

The sample holds many counts of this clonotype. The chain is built from TRBV2 and TRBJ2-5; D possibly corresponds to TRBD1 (6 bases). The V gene lost 8 bases and the J gene lost 5 bases, with 12 bases spanning the gap. The CDR3 length is 12 residues. CDR1 and CDR2 (germline): SNHLY, FYNNEI. The DNA for the CDR3 is TGTGCCAGCGGGCCGCAGGGGGAGACCCAGTACTTC. This sequence encodes CASGPQGETQYF.

This clonotype has ten or more counts. The CDR3 here is CSASRDSSNEQFF. CDR3 nucleotides: TGCAGTGCTAGCCGGGACAGTTCTAATGAGCAGTTCTTC. The chain carries TRBV20-1 and TRBJ2-1; 7 nucleotides match TRBD1. There are 13 residues in the CDR3. The ends lost 3 bases at V and 7 bases at J; junction bases unmatched: 6. In germline, CDR1 is DFQATT, CDR2 SNEGSKA (reference sequence).

A note on this clonotype: This may be a read error, as it is one base from a much larger clone. The chain has TRBV28 and TRBJ2-7; 7 bases are a match to TRBD1. Germline lookup yields CDR1 MDHEN and CDR2 SYDVKM. The CDR3 loop spans 15 amino acids. CDR3 region: CASRRQGKSSYGQYF. DNA for the CDR3: TGTGCCAGCAGGCGACAGGGAAAGTCCTCCTACGGGCAGTACTTC.

This clonotype has at least ten counts. The J gene is TRBJ2-7, the V gene TRBV3-1; tentative D call: TRBD2 (6 bases). V dropped 1 base and J dropped 2 bases, with 9 bases sitting between them. Per germline, CDR1 LGHDT and CDR2 YNNKEL (reference sequence). The CDR3 totals 14 residues. This chain's CDR3 is CASSQGGITYEQYF. The CDR3 DNA reads as TGTGCCAGCAGCCAAGGCGGGATAACCTACGAGCAGTACTTC.

The chain recombines TRBV3-1 with TRBJ1-2; 8 bases align to TRBD1. Trimming cost V 4 bases and J 4 bases; bases outside gene matches: 2. This CDR3 region has 13 residues. Germline V gene sequence: CDR1 LGHDT, CDR2 YNNKEL (reference sequence). This chain's CDR3 is CASSPGQAYGYTF. The CDR3 DNA reads TGTGCCAGCAGCCCGGGACAGGCCTATGGCTACACCTTC.

This clonotype showed up many times. The chain uses TRBV7-3 and TRBJ2-2; either TRBD1 or TRBD2 may fit D (6 bases each). The V gene's germline CDR1 is SGHTA and CDR2 FQGTGA. V dropped 4 bases and J dropped 4 bases, with 10 bases sitting between them. This CDR3 contains 14 residues. CDR3 in amino acids: CASSSGGGTGELFF. The CDR3 region has the DNA TGTGCCAGCAGCTCCGGAGGGGGCACCGGGGAGCTGTTTTTT.

This clonotype was counted ten times or more. The gene calls are TRBV10-1 and TRBJ2-2; no clear D gene. Deletions cut 8 bases from V and 2 bases from J, with 15 bases between. This CDR3 contains 15 residues. CDR1 WNHNN and CDR2 SYGVQD come from the germline V gene (reference sequence). The CDR3 spells CASPGPLINTGELFF. The CDR3 DNA sequence: TGCGCCAGCCCAGGTCCTCTCATCAACACCGGGGAGCTGTTTTTT.

There are many counts of this clonotype. The chain recombines TRBV7-3 with TRBJ2-1; 7 positions agree with TRBD2. CDR3 length: 16 amino acids. Germline lookup yields CDR1 SGHTA and CDR2 FQGTGA. The ends lost 0 bases at V and 6 bases at J; junction bases unmatched: 8. The CDR3 coding sequence is TGTGCCAGCAGCTTAACGGGTTGGACTAGATCCAATGAGCAGTTCTTC. It codes for CASSLTGWTRSNEQFF.

This clonotype was observed many times. The V gene is TRBV9, the J gene TRBJ1-2, with a weak D call TRBD1 (5 bases). CDR1 and CDR2 from the germline V gene are SGDLS and YYNGEE. The CDR3 totals 15 residues. Trimming cost V 4 bases and J 8 bases, with 21 bases left between them. CDR3 protein: CASSTGLRAADGYTF. DNA for the CDR3: TGTGCCAGCAGCACAGGATTGAGGGCAGCCGACGGCTACACCTTC. Based on the CDR3 plus reference TRBV9 and TRBJ1-2, the full variable domain is DSGVTQTPKHLITATGQRVTLRCSPRSGDLSVYWYQQSLDQGLQFLIQYYNGEERAKGNILERFSAQQFPDLHSELNLSSLELGDSALYFCASSTGLRAADGYTFGSGTRLTVV.

Remarks on this clonotype: Just one base apart from a much larger clone, this may be a read error. The rearrangement uses TRBV27 and TRBJ2-7; 9 nucleotides align to TRBD2. This CDR3 region has 16 residues. Germline CDR1 is MNHEY and CDR2 is SMNVEV (reference sequence). The CDR3 here is CASSLAGLARAYEQHF. As DNA, the CDR3 is TGTGCCAGCAGTTTGGCAGGACTAGCGAGGGCCTACGAGCAGCACTTC.

There are many counts of this clonotype. The chain combines TRBV14 with TRBJ2-1; D remains unclear. The CDR3 length is 15 residues. Germline-derived CDR1 and CDR2 are SGHDN and FVKESK. Trimming pared 1 base from V and 7 bases from J, leaving 14 bases between. This chain's CDR3 is CASSQGISAVNEQFF. The CDR3 region has the DNA TGTGCCAGCAGCCAAGGGATCTCGGCAGTAAATGAGCAGTTCTTC.